This record concerns one TCR beta chain sequence. The antigen is undetermined. The sample is drawn from a study of human T cells and chemical hapten exposure. About the study: Patients, largely female, had alopecia areata, totalis or universalis. TCR yields differed between samples (mainly from small differences in pooled library volume).

The time point was: patch test 3, about 24 weeks after DPC sensitization. Indicated treatment: therapeutic diphenylcyclopropenone sensitization with weekly scalp DPC. Study outcomes and limitations: In the PT1 data, expanded TCR counts showed a positive correlation with patch test score.

In the original processing: Ranging from about 23,224 to 700,000, TCR counts per sample had a median value of approximately 99,000. One entry per CDR3 protein, called by TCRdb with MiXCR from the RACE reads. Here the V and J calls rest on TCRdb's processing, not on the authors' analysis. The sample holds some 110,000 distinct CDR3 sequences, under 40% seen once. Germline V lookup: CDR1 SGHDN, CDR2 FVKESK. The CDR3 spans 15 residues. V lost 7 bases and J 2 bases, leaving 18 bases between the germline ends. Source: whole blood, taken in connection with sensitization to the hapten diphenylcyclopropenone (DPC). The genes are TRBV14 and TRBJ2-7; possible D gene TRBD2, 6 bases. This TCR was recovered from a man aged 35 to 55 with alopecia areata. Some clones in this sample may be carry-over from other donors' samples. The CDR3, as DNA: TGTGCCAGCACCCTCGGAGGAGGGCGCGCCTACGAGCAGTACTTC. It encodes CASTLGGGRAYEQYF.